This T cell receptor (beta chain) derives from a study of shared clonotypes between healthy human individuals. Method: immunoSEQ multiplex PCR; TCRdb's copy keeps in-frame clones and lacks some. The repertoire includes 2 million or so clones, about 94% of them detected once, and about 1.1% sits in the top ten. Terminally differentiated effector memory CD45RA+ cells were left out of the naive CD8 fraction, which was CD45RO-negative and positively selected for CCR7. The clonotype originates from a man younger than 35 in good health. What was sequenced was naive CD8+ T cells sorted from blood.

In DNA, the CDR3 is TGCAGCGTTGATGGGGCGGACGATATGGGTACAGATACGCAGTATTTT. It codes for CSVDGADDMGTDTQYF. The genes are TRBV29-1 and TRBJ2-3, with a possible D match to TRBD1 (5 bases). This CDR3 has 16 residues. The V gene lost 3 bases and the J gene lost 3 bases, with 19 bases spanning the gap. Germline loops: CDR1 SQVTM, CDR2 ANQGSEA.